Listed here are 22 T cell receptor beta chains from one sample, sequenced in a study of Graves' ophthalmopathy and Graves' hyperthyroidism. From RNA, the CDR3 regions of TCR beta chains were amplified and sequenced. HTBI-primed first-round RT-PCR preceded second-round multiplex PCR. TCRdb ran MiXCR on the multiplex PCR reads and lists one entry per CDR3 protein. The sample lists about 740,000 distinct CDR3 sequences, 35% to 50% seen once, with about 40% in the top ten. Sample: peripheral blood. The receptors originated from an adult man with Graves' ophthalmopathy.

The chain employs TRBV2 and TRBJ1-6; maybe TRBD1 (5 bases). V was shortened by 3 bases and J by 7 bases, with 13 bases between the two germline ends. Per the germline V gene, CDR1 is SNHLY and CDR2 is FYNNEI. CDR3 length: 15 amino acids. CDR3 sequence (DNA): TGTGCCAGCAGTGAGGGGCCCAGGGAGAATTCACCCCTCCACTTT. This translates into CASSEGPRENSPLHF.

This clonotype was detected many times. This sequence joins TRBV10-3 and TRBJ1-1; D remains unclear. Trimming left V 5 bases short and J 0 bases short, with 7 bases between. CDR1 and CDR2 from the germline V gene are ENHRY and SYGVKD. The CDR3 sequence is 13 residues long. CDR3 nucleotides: TGTGCCATCAGTTCACCCTTGAACACTGAAGCTTTCTTT. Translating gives CAISSPLNTEAFF.

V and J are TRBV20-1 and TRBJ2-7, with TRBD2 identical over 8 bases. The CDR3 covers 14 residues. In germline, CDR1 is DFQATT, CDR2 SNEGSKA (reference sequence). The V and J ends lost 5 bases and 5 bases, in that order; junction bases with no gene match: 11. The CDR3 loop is CSASNFGRVHEQYF. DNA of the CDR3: TGCAGTGCTTCAAATTTCGGGAGGGTCCACGAGCAGTACTTC.

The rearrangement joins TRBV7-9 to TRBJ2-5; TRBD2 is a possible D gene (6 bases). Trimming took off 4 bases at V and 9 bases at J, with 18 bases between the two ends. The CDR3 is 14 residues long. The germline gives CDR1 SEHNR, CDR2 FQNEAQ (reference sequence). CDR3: CASSSDTLGEAQYF. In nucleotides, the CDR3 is TGTGCCAGCAGCTCGGACACGTTGGGGGAGGCCCAGTACTTC.

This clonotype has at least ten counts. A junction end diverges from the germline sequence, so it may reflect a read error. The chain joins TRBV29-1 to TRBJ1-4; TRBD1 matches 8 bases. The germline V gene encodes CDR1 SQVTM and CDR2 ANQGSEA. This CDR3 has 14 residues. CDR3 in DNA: TGCAGCGTTCGAGAGACAGGGGTTGGTGAAATACTGTTTTTT. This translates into CSVRETGVGEILFF.

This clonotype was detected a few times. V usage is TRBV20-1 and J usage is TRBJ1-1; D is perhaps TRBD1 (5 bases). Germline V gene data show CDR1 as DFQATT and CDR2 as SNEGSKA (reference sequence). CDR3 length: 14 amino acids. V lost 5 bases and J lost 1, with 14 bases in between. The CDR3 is CSAAPGGSNTEAFF. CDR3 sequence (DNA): TGCAGTGCTGCGCCCGGGGGGTCGAACACTGAAGCTTTCTTT.

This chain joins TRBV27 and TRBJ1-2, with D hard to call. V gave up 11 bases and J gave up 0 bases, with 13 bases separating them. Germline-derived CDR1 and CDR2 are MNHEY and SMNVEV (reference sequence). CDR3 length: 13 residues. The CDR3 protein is CASRGEANYGYTF. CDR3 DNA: TGTGCCTCCCGGGGAGAAGCTAACTATGGCTACACCTTC.

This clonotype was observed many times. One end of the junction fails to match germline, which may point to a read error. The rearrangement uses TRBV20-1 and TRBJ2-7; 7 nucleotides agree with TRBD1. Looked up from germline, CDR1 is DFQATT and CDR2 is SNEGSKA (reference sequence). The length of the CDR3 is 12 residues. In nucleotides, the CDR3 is TGCAGTCCTAGACAGGGAGCCTACGAGCAGTACTTC. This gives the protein CSPRQGAYEQYF.

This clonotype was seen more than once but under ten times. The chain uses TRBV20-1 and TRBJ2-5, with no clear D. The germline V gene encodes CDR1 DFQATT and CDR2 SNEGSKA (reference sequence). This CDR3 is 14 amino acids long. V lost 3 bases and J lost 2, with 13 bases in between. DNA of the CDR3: TGCAGTGCTAGGGTCCTCGGGTTTCAAGAGACCCAGTACTTC. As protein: CSARVLGFQETQYF.

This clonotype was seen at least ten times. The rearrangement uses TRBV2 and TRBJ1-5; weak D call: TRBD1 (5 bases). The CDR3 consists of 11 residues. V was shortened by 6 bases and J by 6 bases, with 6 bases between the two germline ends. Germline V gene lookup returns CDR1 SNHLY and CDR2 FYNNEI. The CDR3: CASRRGQPQHF. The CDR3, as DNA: TGTGCCAGCAGGAGGGGTCAGCCCCAGCATTTT.

The CDR3 DNA reads as TGTGCCAGCAATACCGGGACTAGTTACAATGAGCAGTTCTTC. Translation gives CASNTGTSYNEQFF. This sequence joins TRBV25-1 and TRBJ2-1; TRBD2 matches 8 bases. The CDR3 is 14 residues long. After removal of 7 bases from V and 4 bases from J, the junction contained 6 bases not matched to a gene. Germline CDR1 and CDR2: MGHDK and SYGVNS.

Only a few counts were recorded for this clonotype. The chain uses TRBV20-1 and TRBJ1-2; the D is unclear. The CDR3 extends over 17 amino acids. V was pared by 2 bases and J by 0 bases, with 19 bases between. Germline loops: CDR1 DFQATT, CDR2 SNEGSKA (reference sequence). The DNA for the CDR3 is TGCAGTGCTAGACCAAGGGCAAACTTCAGGTCTAACTATGGCTACACCTTC. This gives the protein CSARPRANFRSNYGYTF.

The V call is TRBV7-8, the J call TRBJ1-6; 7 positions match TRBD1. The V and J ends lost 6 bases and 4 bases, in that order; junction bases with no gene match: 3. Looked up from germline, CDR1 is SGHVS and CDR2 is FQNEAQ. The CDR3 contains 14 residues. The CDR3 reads CASSATGYNSPLHF. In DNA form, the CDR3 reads TGTGCCAGCAGTGCGACAGGGTATAATTCACCCCTCCACTTT.

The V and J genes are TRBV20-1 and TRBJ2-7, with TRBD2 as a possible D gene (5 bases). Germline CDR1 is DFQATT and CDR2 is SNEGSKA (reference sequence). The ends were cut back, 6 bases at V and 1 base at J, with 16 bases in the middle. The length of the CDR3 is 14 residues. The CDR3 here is CSAPMLSGSYEQYF. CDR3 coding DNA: TGCAGTGCCCCGATGTTATCGGGATCCTACGAGCAGTACTTC.

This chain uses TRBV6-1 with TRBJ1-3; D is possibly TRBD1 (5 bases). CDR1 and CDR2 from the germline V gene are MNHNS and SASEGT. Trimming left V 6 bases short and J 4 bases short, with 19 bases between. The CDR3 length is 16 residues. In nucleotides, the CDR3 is TGTGCCAGCAGCAAATACCGGGACCTTACCGGAAACACCATATATTTT. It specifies CASSKYRDLTGNTIYF.

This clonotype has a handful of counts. The CDR3 region is CASSSGGLYGYTF. The CDR3 DNA sequence: TGTGCCAGCAGCTCAGGGGGGTTGTATGGCTACACCTTC. The V call is TRBV11-2, the J call TRBJ1-2; 7 nucleotides agree with TRBD1. The germline V gene encodes CDR1 SGHAT and CDR2 FQNNGV. This CDR3 contains 13 residues. After removal of 4 bases from V and 5 bases from J, the junction contained 4 bases not matched to a gene.

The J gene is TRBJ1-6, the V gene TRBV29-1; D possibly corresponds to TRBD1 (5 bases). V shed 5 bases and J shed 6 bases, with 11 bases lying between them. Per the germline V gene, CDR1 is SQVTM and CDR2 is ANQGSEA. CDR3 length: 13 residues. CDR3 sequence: CSVKRGLNSPLHF. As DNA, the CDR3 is TGCAGCGTTAAAAGGGGCCTTAATTCACCCCTCCACTTT.

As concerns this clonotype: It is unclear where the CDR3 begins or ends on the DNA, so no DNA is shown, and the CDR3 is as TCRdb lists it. This CDR3 is CASSSPPGEQYFEQYF. V usage is TRBV7-6 and J usage is TRBJ2-7; TRBD1, the D gene given by the table, was not confirmed from the DNA. Germline V gene data show CDR1 as SGHVS and CDR2 as FNYEAQ. 16 amino acids form the CDR3, both terminal residues included.

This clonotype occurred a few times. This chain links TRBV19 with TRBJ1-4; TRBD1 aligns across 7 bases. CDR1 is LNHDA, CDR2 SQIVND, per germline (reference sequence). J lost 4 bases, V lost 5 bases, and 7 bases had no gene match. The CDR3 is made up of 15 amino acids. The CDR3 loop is CASSPTGTINEKLFF. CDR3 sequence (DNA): TGTGCCAGTAGTCCGACAGGGACCATTAATGAAAAACTGTTTTTT.

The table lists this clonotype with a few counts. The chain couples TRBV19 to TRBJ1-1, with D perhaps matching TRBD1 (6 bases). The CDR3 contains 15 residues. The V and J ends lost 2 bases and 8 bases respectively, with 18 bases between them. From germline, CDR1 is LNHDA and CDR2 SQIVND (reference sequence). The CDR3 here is CASSIIGGPAQEAFF. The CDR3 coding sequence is TGTGCCAGTAGTATAATCGGGGGGCCGGCCCAAGAAGCTTTCTTT.

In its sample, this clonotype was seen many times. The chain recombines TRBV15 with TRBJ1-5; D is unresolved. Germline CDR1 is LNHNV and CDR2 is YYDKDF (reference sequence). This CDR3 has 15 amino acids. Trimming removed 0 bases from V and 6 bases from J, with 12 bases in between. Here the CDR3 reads CATSRDPGFGQPQHF. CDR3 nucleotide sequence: TGTGCCACCAGCAGAGACCCCGGATTCGGTCAGCCCCAGCATTTT.

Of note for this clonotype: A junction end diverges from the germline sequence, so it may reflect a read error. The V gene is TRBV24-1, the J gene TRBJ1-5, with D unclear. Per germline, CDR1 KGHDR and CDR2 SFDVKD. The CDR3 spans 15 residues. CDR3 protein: CASSELVRRYQPQHF. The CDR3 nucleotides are TGTGCCAGCAGTGAACTCGTCAGGAGATATCAGCCCCAGCATTTT.